Given below is one T cell receptor (beta chain) in context. Deletions cut 3 bases from V and 3 bases from J, with 23 bases between. CDR3 size: 18 residues. Germline V gene data show CDR1 as SQVTM and CDR2 as ANQGSEA. Produced via immunoSEQ multiplex PCR; TCRdb's table is partial and in-frame only. The sample includes roughly 53,000 clones, about four fifths of them seen just once. The entry originates in a study of radiotherapy plus CTLA-4 blockade in lung cancer. The clonotype comes from a human donor with non-small cell lung cancer whose response to radiotherapy plus ipilimumab could not be evaluated. The source material was peripheral blood, sampled from a patient treated with radiotherapy plus ipilimumab. The chain links TRBV29-1 to TRBJ1-4; D is unclear. The CDR3 loop is CSVDSGIGKAGSNEKLFF. The DNA for the CDR3 is TGCAGCGTTGATTCGGGTATTGGGAAAGCGGGGTCTAATGAAAAACTGTTTTTT.